A single sample is the source of the 20 T cell receptor beta chains below, sequenced in a study of molecular identifiers for immune sequencing clone quantification. TCRdb re-analysed the PCR reads in MiXCR, keeping a single row per CDR3 protein. Among about 97,000 distinct CDR3 sequences, 20% to 25% were seen once, and the ten largest hold about 0.94%. The sample consisted of naive CD8+ T cells from blood, with Jurkat cell RNA spiked in. The sample's subset: FACS-sorted CD8+CD4-CCR7+CD45RA+ naive T cells. The receptors stem from a human donor in good health. Some libraries in this study had Jurkat cell RNA spiked in.

This clonotype appeared many times. This sequence joins TRBV3-1 and TRBJ1-1; TRBD1 might be the D (6 bases). This CDR3 has 14 amino acids. CDR1 is LGHDT, CDR2 YNNKEL, per germline (reference sequence). V was clipped by 5 bases and J by 3 bases, with 13 bases between them. CDR3 bases: TGTGCCAGCAGCTACGGGACACCCGACACTGAAGCTTTCTTT. Translation: CASSYGTPDTEAFF.

This clonotype appeared many times. V is TRBV6-5 and J is TRBJ2-5; D unclear. Germline V gene sequence: CDR1 MNHEY, CDR2 SVGAGI. The length of the CDR3 is 13 residues. With 8 bases removed from V and 5 bases from J, the gap between germline ends came to 15 bases. CDR3 in DNA: TGTGCCAGCGCGATTGGGATTAGGGAGACCCAGTACTTC. It is translated as CASAIGIRETQYF.

The chain employs TRBV27 and TRBJ2-1; D might be TRBD1 (5 bases). CDR3 size: 16 residues. The germline V and J ends were trimmed by 1 base and 6 bases, with 16 bases remaining between them. Germline lookup yields CDR1 MNHEY and CDR2 SMNVEV (reference sequence). CDR3 amino acids: CASSLFVGEGFNEQFF. The CDR3 bases are TGTGCCAGCAGTTTATTCGTAGGGGAAGGATTCAATGAGCAGTTCTTC.

Worth noting for this clonotype: Possible read error: a much larger clone is one base away. The chain is built from TRBV25-1 and TRBJ2-7, with D perhaps TRBD2 (5 bases). The CDR3 has 14 residues. The germline CDR1 and CDR2 sequences are MGHDK and SYGVNS. Trimming removed 2 bases from V and 2 bases from J, with 10 bases in between. The CDR3 spells CASSEGRATYEQYF. DNA of the CDR3: TGTGCCAGCAGTGAAGGGCGGGCCACCTACGAGCAGTACTTC.

Regarding this clonotype: A read error may explain this, as a much larger clone is one base away. The chain combines TRBV15 with TRBJ2-7; D may be TRBD1 (6 bases). Trimming removed 1 base from V and 6 bases from J, with 10 bases in between. The length of the CDR3 is 13 residues. Germline V gene data show CDR1 as LNHNV and CDR2 as YYDKDF (reference sequence). CDR3 sequence reads: CATSRAQGAEQYF. The CDR3 DNA sequence: TGTGCCACCAGCAGAGCACAGGGTGCCGAGCAGTACTTC.

This clonotype was seen ten or more times. A much larger clone lies one base from this, so it may be a read error. The genes are TRBV29-1 and TRBJ2-3; possibly TRBD2 for D (5 bases). Germline CDR1 SQVTM, CDR2 ANQGSEA. CDR3 length equals 15 residues. DNA for the CDR3: TGCAGCGGTGATGACGGGGAGTTTGGCACAAATACGCAGTATTTT. This sequence encodes CSGDDGEFGTNTQYF.

The V call is TRBV6-2 or TRBV6-3, the J call TRBJ2-7; 7 bases align to TRBD2. The CDR3 spans 17 residues. V dropped 2 bases and J dropped 3; count of bases not matched to a gene: 13. Germline values: CDR1 MNHEY, CDR2 SVGEGT. The CDR3 DNA reads TGTGCCAGCAGTTACGAGACTAGCTATCATCTCAACTACGAGCAGTACTTC. It encodes CASSYETSYHLNYEQYF.

Comment on this clonotype: A much larger clone lies one base from this, so it may be a read error. V gene TRBV7-9 combines with J gene TRBJ2-2, with D maybe TRBD1 (6 bases). Per the germline V gene, CDR1 is SEHNR and CDR2 is FQNEAQ (reference sequence). This CDR3 is 15 amino acids long. CDR3 amino acids: CASSGRQVSTGELLF. In DNA form, the CDR3 reads TGTGCCAGCAGCGGTCGACAGGTTAGCACCGGGGAGCTGCTTTTT.

This clonotype was seen many times. This chain links TRBV4-1 with TRBJ2-5, with D tentatively TRBD1 or TRBD2 (5 bases each). This CDR3 is built from 17 residues. Germline values: CDR1 MGHRA, CDR2 YSYEKL. Trimming took 0 bases from V and 3 from J, leaving 17 bases between them. CDR3 protein: CASSQDGGPRGKETQYF. The CDR3 DNA sequence: TGCGCCAGCAGCCAAGATGGGGGACCGCGTGGCAAAGAGACCCAGTACTTC.

This clonotype was observed at least ten times. This rearrangement joins TRBV28 to TRBJ2-3; 11 bases map to TRBD2. Per the germline V gene, CDR1 is MDHEN and CDR2 is SYDVKM. With 6 bases clipped from V and 4 bases from J, the junction kept 15 bases outside the gene matches. The CDR3 totals 18 residues. CDR3 nucleotides: TGTGCCAGCAGCCCGCCGGGACTAGCGGTTAGGGGCCCAGATACGCAGTATTTT. Protein sequence: CASSPPGLAVRGPDTQYF. Filled out from reference TRBV28 and TRBJ2-3, the complete variable domain reads DVKVTQSSRYLVKRTGEKVFLECVQDMDHENMFWYRQDPGLGLRLIYFSYDVKMKEKGDIPEGYSVSREKKERFSLILESASTNQTSMYLCASSPPGLAVRGPDTQYFGPGTRLTVL.

This clonotype was recorded many times. The gene calls are TRBV5-4 and TRBJ2-7; weak D call: TRBD1 (6 bases). This CDR3 has 15 residues. Germline V gives CDR1 SGHNT, CDR2 YYREEE (reference sequence). V lost 1 base and J 4 bases, leaving 15 bases between the germline ends. The chain's CDR3 is CASSLWTAGEYEQYF. Written as DNA, the CDR3 is TGTGCCAGCAGCTTGTGGACGGCAGGGGAATACGAGCAGTACTTC.

This clonotype occurred many times. This sequence joins TRBV5-6 and TRBJ2-7; D is uncertain. CDR1 and CDR2 (germline): SGHDT, YYEEEE. Trimming removed 0 bases from V and 1 base from J, with 17 bases in between. The CDR3 has 17 amino acids. CDR3 sequence (DNA): TGTGCCAGCAGCTTGGTGCGTGAGTCAGATCGATCCTACGAGCAGTACTTC. Protein sequence: CASSLVRESDRSYEQYF.

Of note for this clonotype: A much more abundant neighbour one base away suggests this may be a read error. The chain has TRBV10-2 and TRBJ2-7, with a tentative D call TRBD2 (5 bases). The germline V and J ends were trimmed by 4 bases and 0 bases, with 16 bases remaining between them. The CDR3 has 16 residues. The germline V gene has CDR1 WSHSY and CDR2 SAAADI. The CDR3 DNA follows: TGCGCCAGCAGTGGCCCGGTGGGCGGACTCTCCTACGAGCAGTACTTC. Amino acid sequence: CASSGPVGGLSYEQYF.

This clonotype has only one observation. The junction does not match germline at one end; this may be a read error. The chain links TRBV4-1 to TRBJ2-7; TRBD1 matches 8 bases. CDR1 and CDR2 from the germline V gene are MGHRA and YSYEKL. This CDR3 region has 15 residues. This CDR3 reads CTSSHRTGGGNEQYF. The CDR3 DNA follows: TGCACCAGCAGCCATCGAACAGGGGGAGGTAACGAGCAGTACTTC.

This clonotype was counted ten times or more. The chain employs TRBV28 and TRBJ2-7; D is possibly TRBD2 (6 bases). The CDR3 is made up of 14 amino acids. Germline V CDR1 and CDR2: MDHEN, SYDVKM. Trimming removed 5 bases from V and 7 bases from J, with 18 bases in between. The CDR3 DNA reads TGTGCCAGCAGTACCCTCTCGGGAGCGCGAGAGCAGTACTTC. Its protein is CASSTLSGAREQYF.

This clonotype was picked up many times. The chain couples TRBV25-1 to TRBJ1-1; the D gene is possibly TRBD1 (5 bases). CDR1 is MGHDK and CDR2 is SYGVNS in the germline V gene. The V and J ends lost 1 base and 4 bases respectively, with 13 bases between them. The CDR3 runs to 15 residues. CDR3 bases: TGTGCCAGCAGTGAATTCGGGGGGTCGGGCACTGAAGCTTTCTTT. Amino acids: CASSEFGGSGTEAFF.

Points on this clonotype: This sequence may be a read error, since a much larger clone differs from it by one base. The rearrangement joins TRBV30 to TRBJ1-1; 9 positions agree with TRBD1. The CDR3 is made up of 14 amino acids. Looked up from germline, CDR1 is GTSNPN and CDR2 is SVGIG (reference sequence). V lost 6 bases and J lost 4; bases outside the gene matches: 9. The CDR3 coding sequence is TGTGCCTGCGCCATGGGACAGGGTAGCACTGAAGCTTTCTTT. Its translation is CACAMGQGSTEAFF.

This clonotype appeared many times. The chain couples TRBV4-3 to TRBJ2-7, with 14 bases lining up with TRBD2. Trimming took 3 bases from V and 0 from J; bases not matched to a gene: 1. Germline CDR1 is LGHNA and CDR2 is YSLEER. The CDR3 runs to 16 residues. Written as DNA, the CDR3 is TGCGCCAGCAGCCACGGGACTAGCGGGAGCTCCTACGAGCAGTACTTC. Its translation is CASSHGTSGSSYEQYF.

The chain has TRBV27 and TRBJ1-5; the D is unclear. The V end lost 8 bases, the J end lost 6 bases, and 11 bases lay between the germline ends. Germline CDR1 is MNHEY and CDR2 is SMNVEV (reference sequence). This CDR3 has 12 residues. Here the CDR3 reads CASGPSIQPQHF. In DNA form, the CDR3 reads TGTGCCAGCGGTCCCTCTATTCAGCCCCAGCATTTT.

This clonotype showed up many times. The rearrangement joins TRBV10-3 to TRBJ1-5; D is undetermined. Germline lookup yields CDR1 ENHRY and CDR2 SYGVKD. V was pared by 2 bases and J by 3 bases, with 14 bases between. The CDR3 sequence is 16 residues long. The CDR3 DNA follows: TGTGCCATCAGTGAGAGAACCCCGGGATCCAATCAGCCCCAGCATTTT. Protein sequence: CAISERTPGSNQPQHF.